This T cell receptor beta chain originates from a study of long-term antiretroviral therapy in people with HIV. V lost 6 bases to trimming and J lost 6 bases; unmatched junction nucleotides: 5. Germline lookup yields CDR1 LNHDA and CDR2 SQIVND (reference sequence). This CDR3 comprises 14 residues. Survey-level immunoSEQ v3.0 assays were run. Profiled with immunoSEQ multiplex PCR; TCRdb holds only in-frame clones, not every one. The data contain tens of thousands of clones, roughly nine tenths of them singletons. For each donor, at least one pre-ART and at least two post-ART PBMC samples were available.

The chain links TRBV19 to TRBJ1-2, with 12 bases aligning to TRBD1. The sequence was obtained from a middle-aged man with HIV. The source material was unsorted PBMCs, sampled around 5 years before starting antiretroviral therapy. CDR3 sequence reads: CASRLGQGADGYTF. CDR3 nucleotide sequence: TGTGCCAGTAGATTGGGACAGGGGGCGGATGGCTACACCTTC. Full variable domain (outside the CDR3, taken from reference TRBV19 and TRBJ1-2): DGGITQSPKYLFRKEGQNVTLSCEQNLNHDAMYWYRQDPGQGLRLIYYSQIVNDFQKGDIAEGYSVSREKKESFPLTVTSAQKNPTAFYLCASRLGQGADGYTFGSGTRLTVV.